This T cell receptor (beta chain) was identified in a study of blood T cell repertoires in COVID-19. The CDR3 runs to 15 residues. Germline V gene sequence: CDR1 MDHEN, CDR2 SYDVKM. Trimming removed 7 bases at V and 0 bases at J, with 13 bases between. Some clones are missing from TCRdb's copy, which holds only in-frame ones; the method was immunoSEQ multiplex PCR. The sample has about 69,000 clones, approximately 80% seen once; the top ten hold 13%. Sequenced: peripheral blood. The chain is built from TRBV28 and TRBJ1-5; D is perhaps TRBD1 (6 bases). The TCR originated in a man aged 45-60 years with COVID-19, enrolled during active disease. The CDR3 loop is CASTADRYSNQPQHF. The CDR3, as DNA: TGTGCCAGCACCGCAGACAGGTATAGCAATCAGCCCCAGCATTTT.